This record looks at one T cell receptor (beta chain) sequence and its context. Its antigen is unknown. This entry is derived from a study of cytomegalovirus exposure and HLA in healthy donors. Study-wide points: A link between a missense DCLRE1C variant and TCR beta V- and J-gene trimming emerged from a later analysis.

The primer mix had 60 Vbeta and 13 Jbeta primers. The data were produced by immunoSEQ multiplex PCR, yet TCRdb's version contains in-frame clones alone and is incomplete. The table lists some 190,000 clones, more than 75% of them singletons, with 2% to 3% in the top ten. Sequenced input: PBMCs. The TCR was taken from a woman aged 30 to 39 in good health and CMV-seropositive.

CDR3 amino acids: CASSPLRAGGELFF. DNA for the CDR3: TGCGCCAGCAGCCCCCTAAGAGCGGGCGGGGAGCTGTTTTTT. The chain links TRBV5-1 to TRBJ2-2, with D possibly being TRBD2 (6 bases). The CDR3 runs to 14 residues. CDR1 SGHRS and CDR2 YFSETQ come from the germline V gene. V lost 4 bases, J lost 7 bases, and 14 bases lay in between.